These 23 T cell receptor beta chains were all obtained from the same sample, sequenced in a study of T-cell reconstitution after alpha-beta-depleted transplantation in children. Unique molecular identifiers were incorporated when the TCRbeta library was constructed. Using its own MiXCR run on the PCR reads, TCRdb lists one record per CDR3 protein. The data show over 120,000 distinct CDR3 sequences, around 10% seen once. This specimen consisted of PBMCs, mostly from graft donor cells, obtained 180 days after TCRalphabeta/CD19-depleted stem cell transplant. Receptors were obtained from a female patient between 2 and 10 years old who had a stem cell transplant for congenital amegakaryocytic thrombocytopenia, so the T cells may come from the graft donor.

Points on this clonotype: It may be a read error: a sequence one base away is much more abundant. This chain links TRBV20-1 with TRBJ2-1; D remains ambiguous. V was shortened by 7 bases and J by 5 bases, with 9 bases between the two germline ends. CDR1 and CDR2 (germline): DFQATT, SNEGSKA (reference sequence). The CDR3 loop spans 11 amino acids. CDR3 residues: CSVGRNNEQFF. CDR3 nucleotides: TGCAGTGTAGGCCGGAACAATGAGCAGTTCTTC.

This chain joins TRBV5-5 and TRBJ2-7; D is possibly TRBD2 (5 bases). V gave up 1 base and J gave up 3 bases, with 14 bases separating them. The CDR3 length is 15 residues. Per the germline V gene, CDR1 is SGHKS and CDR2 is YYEKEE (reference sequence). This chain's CDR3 is CASSLYFEGNYEQYF. Written as DNA, the CDR3 is TGTGCCAGCAGCTTGTATTTCGAGGGAAACTACGAGCAGTACTTC.

This clonotype has ten or more counts. This chain joins TRBV12-3 or TRBV12-4 and TRBJ2-5, with D unclear. V was pared by 5 bases and J by 5 bases, with 18 bases between. This CDR3 is built from 15 residues. The CDR3 protein is CASSQTSGVGETQYF. In DNA, the CDR3 is TGTGCCAGCAGTCAAACCTCTGGAGTGGGCGAGACCCAGTACTTC.

This clonotype occurred many times. This chain uses TRBV25-1 with TRBJ2-2; TRBD1 might be the D (6 bases). Looked up from germline, CDR1 is MGHDK and CDR2 is SYGVNS. The CDR3 runs 13 residues. V was trimmed by 9 bases and J by 3 bases, leaving 11 bases between them. CDR3 region: CASLQGYTGELFF. In DNA, the CDR3 is TGTGCCAGTCTACAGGGATACACCGGGGAGCTGTTTTTT.

The chain is built from TRBV12-3 or TRBV12-4 and TRBJ2-7; weak D call: TRBD2 (5 bases). This CDR3 has 14 amino acids. V was trimmed by 6 bases and J by 1 base, leaving 13 bases between them. The CDR3 nucleotides read TGTGCCAGCAGACTACTAGGAGGATCCTACGAGCAGTACTTC. Translating gives CASRLLGGSYEQYF.

There are many counts of this clonotype. This chain joins TRBV24-1 and TRBJ2-5, with TRBD1 matching 8 bases. Germline V gives CDR1 KGHDR, CDR2 SFDVKD. The CDR3 contains 16 residues. V was pared by 2 bases and J by 5 bases, with 9 bases of the junction left unmatched. CDR3 in DNA: TGTGCCACCAGTGATTACGGACAGGGCGGAGGCGAGACCCAGTACTTC. Translating it yields CATSDYGQGGGETQYF.

The sample holds many counts of this clonotype. CDR3 DNA sequence: TGTGCCAGCAGCCGCGACGATTGGGGCCAGCAGAACACCGGGGAGCTGTTTTTT. It yields the protein CASSRDDWGQQNTGELFF. The V call is TRBV7-8, the J call TRBJ2-2; TRBD1 might be the D (5 bases). Germline V gene sequence: CDR1 SGHVS, CDR2 FQNEAQ. The V end lost 5 bases, the J end lost 1 base, and 20 bases lay between the germline ends. The CDR3 is 18 residues long.

This clonotype came up many times. The rearrangement uses TRBV20-1 and TRBJ2-7; a possible D gene is TRBD2 (6 bases). Deletions cut 4 bases from V and 0 bases from J, with 13 bases between. This CDR3 comprises 14 residues. Germline V lookup: CDR1 DFQATT, CDR2 SNEGSKA (reference sequence). CDR3 loop: CSATVAASSYEQYF. The CDR3 DNA sequence: TGCAGTGCTACCGTAGCGGCTAGCTCCTACGAGCAGTACTTC.

The J gene is TRBJ1-6, the V gene TRBV7-2, with TRBD1 identical over 7 bases. The V gene's germline CDR1 is SGHTA and CDR2 FQGNSA. The V and J ends lost 5 bases and 6 bases, in that order; junction bases with no gene match: 1. This CDR3 spans 13 amino acids. The CDR3 region is CASSNRGNSPLHF. The CDR3 nucleotides read TGTGCCAGCAGCAACAGGGGTAATTCACCCCTCCACTTT.

This clonotype was detected a few times. V gene TRBV20-1 combines with J gene TRBJ2-7; 13 nucleotides line up with TRBD2. Germline V gene lookup returns CDR1 DFQATT and CDR2 SNEGSKA (reference sequence). The CDR3 extends over 17 amino acids. V lost 2 bases to trimming and J lost 4 bases; unmatched junction nucleotides: 11. The CDR3 nucleotides read TGCAGTGCTAGACCGAGGACTAGCGGGGGTGGGTCGTACGAGCAGTACTTC. This gives the protein CSARPRTSGGGSYEQYF.

This clonotype was counted ten times or more. V is TRBV7-9 and J is TRBJ1-3; D call uncertain. The V gene lost 8 bases and the J gene lost 4 bases, with 9 bases spanning the gap. This CDR3 has 12 amino acids. CDR1 and CDR2 (germline): SEHNR, FQNEAQ (reference sequence). The CDR3 sequence is CASLAAGNTIYF. The CDR3 nucleotides read TGTGCCAGCCTGGCGGCGGGAAACACCATATATTTT. The full variable domain, with the rest looked up from reference TRBV7-9 and TRBJ1-3, is DTGVSQNPRHKITKRGQNVTFRCDPISEHNRLYWYRQTLGQGPEFLTYFQNEAQLEKSRLLSDRFSAERPKGSFSTLEIQRTEQGDSAMYLCASLAAGNTIYFGEGSWLTVV.

The chain carries TRBV20-1 and TRBJ1-6; 8 bases match TRBD1. The CDR3 runs to 14 residues. Unmatched junction bases numbered 9, after V lost 5 bases and J lost 9 bases. Germline values: CDR1 DFQATT, CDR2 SNEGSKA (reference sequence). For the CDR3, the DNA is TGCAGTGCTGCCTCGGGACAGGCGGCTTCACCCCTCCACTTT. Amino acid sequence: CSAASGQAASPLHF.

Concerning this clonotype: This may come from a read error, since a much larger clone is one base off. The chain is built from TRBV18 and TRBJ1-5; 9 nucleotides align to TRBD1. CDR3 length: 15 residues. CDR1 is KGHSH and CDR2 is LQKENI in the germline V gene. DNA for the CDR3: TGTACCAGCTCACCACAGGGACAGGGACGTCAGCCCCAGCATTTT. Encoded protein: CTSSPQGQGRQPQHF.

This clonotype was observed many times. This chain uses TRBV29-1 with TRBJ2-1; D remains ambiguous. Trimming took 2 bases from V and 6 from J, leaving 14 bases between them. The CDR3 length is 14 residues. Germline loops: CDR1 SQVTM, CDR2 ANQGSEA. CDR3 coding DNA: TGCAGCGTTGAACCCCCTCAGCGAGGCAATGAGCAGTTCTTC. Protein sequence: CSVEPPQRGNEQFF.

Notes on this clonotype: Since a much larger clone is just one base distant, this may be a read error. This chain joins TRBV3-1 and TRBJ1-4; a possible D gene is TRBD1 (5 bases). There are 15 residues in the CDR3. The V gene lost 8 bases and the J gene lost 3 bases, with 16 bases spanning the gap. The V gene's germline CDR1 is LGHDT and CDR2 YNNKEL (reference sequence). The DNA of the CDR3 is TGTGCCAGCTGCCCCCGGGGCGGATCTAATGAAAAACTGTTTTTT. This encodes CASCPRGGSNEKLFF. Filled out from reference TRBV3-1 and TRBJ1-4, the complete variable domain reads DTAVSQTPKYLVTQMGNDKSIKCEQNLGHDTMYWYKQDSKKFLKIMFSYNNKELIINETVPNRFSPKSPDKAHLNLHINSLELGDSAVYFCASCPRGGSNEKLFFGSGTQLSVL.

This clonotype was counted many times. CDR3 in amino acids: CSAHEGDVGYTF. The CDR3 bases are TGCAGTGCTCATGAAGGGGACGTTGGCTACACCTTC. The chain links TRBV20-1 to TRBJ1-2; D is possibly TRBD1 (5 bases). CDR1 is DFQATT, CDR2 SNEGSKA, per germline (reference sequence). The CDR3 extends over 12 amino acids. V gave up 5 bases and J gave up 7 bases, with 14 bases separating them.

DNA of the CDR3: TGTGCCACCAGCAGAGAATTGGGGGGTGCCAGGGGGCCAGAGGCTTTCTTT. Amino acids: CATSRELGGARGPEAFF. The chain links TRBV15 to TRBJ1-1, with 8 bases identical to TRBD1. The CDR3 spans 17 residues. Germline V CDR1 and CDR2: LNHNV, YYDKDF (reference sequence). Trimming at V came to 0 bases and at J to 11 bases, leaving 17 bases not matched to a gene. The entire variable domain, with the rest obtained from reference TRBV15 and TRBJ1-1, is as follows: DAMVIQNPRYQVTQFGKPVTLSCSQTLNHNVMYWYQQKSSQAPKLLFHYYDKDFNNEADTPDNFQSRRPNTSFCFLDIRSPGLGDTAMYLCATSRELGGARGPEAFFGQGTRLTVV.

This clonotype has at least ten counts. The chain couples TRBV5-1 to TRBJ2-7, with no clear D. Trimming took off 1 base at V and 1 base at J, with 6 bases between the two ends. In germline, CDR1 is SGHRS, CDR2 YFSETQ. The CDR3 runs 13 residues. CDR3 nucleotides: TGCGCCAGCAGCTTGAGGGAATCCTACGAGCAGTACTTC. It specifies CASSLRESYEQYF.

The CDR3 DNA reads TGTGCCAGCAGGGGCGGACAGGGGGATGAAAAACTGTTTTTT. Its protein is CASRGGQGDEKLFF. The chain uses TRBV12-3 or TRBV12-4 and TRBJ1-4, with TRBD1 matching over 10 bases. With 6 bases clipped from V and 6 bases from J, the junction kept 4 bases outside the gene matches. The CDR3 runs 14 residues.

This clonotype was seen more than once but under ten times. The V and J genes are TRBV5-8 and TRBJ2-4, with D tentatively TRBD1 (6 bases). The germline gives CDR1 SGHTS, CDR2 YDEGEE. Between the trimmed V and J ends, which lost 0 bases and 1 base, there was a span of 14 bases. The CDR3 has 17 amino acids. In DNA form, the CDR3 reads TGTGCCAGCAGCTTGGAGGTGGGGGCGCCGGCCAAAAACATTCAGTACTTC. The encoded protein is CASSLEVGAPAKNIQYF.

CDR3 residues: CSARDRAIQETQYF. CDR3 DNA sequence: TGCAGTGCTAGAGATCGGGCTATACAAGAGACCCAGTACTTC. This sequence joins TRBV20-1 and TRBJ2-5; unclear D gene. The CDR3 loop spans 14 amino acids. Germline values: CDR1 DFQATT, CDR2 SNEGSKA (reference sequence). V lost 0 bases to trimming and J lost 2 bases, with 10 bases between them.

This clonotype turned up a few times. The CDR3: CASSLRDGAGANVLTF. The CDR3 DNA follows: TGCGCCAGCAGCTTGCGCGACGGGGCTGGGGCCAACGTCCTGACTTTC. The V call is TRBV5-1, the J call TRBJ2-6; the D gene is possibly TRBD2 (5 bases). This CDR3 is 16 amino acids long. V lost 1 base and J 2 bases, leaving 10 bases between the germline ends. CDR1 is SGHRS and CDR2 is YFSETQ in the germline V gene.

J is TRBJ2-2 and V is TRBV3-1; D is undetermined. The CDR3 covers 12 residues. From germline, CDR1 is LGHDT and CDR2 YNNKEL (reference sequence). V lost 4 bases to trimming and J lost 6 bases, with 6 bases between them. The CDR3 protein is CASSLSPGELFF. CDR3 bases: TGTGCCAGCAGCCTGTCCCCCGGGGAGCTGTTTTTT.